This TCR beta chain is drawn from a study of Ad26.COV2.S vaccination and SARS-CoV-2 variants. Findings and limits, study-wide: Compared with placebo recipients, vaccine recipients had higher spike-specific TCR breadth.

Clones were read by immunoSEQ multiplex PCR, and TCRdb kept only the in-frame ones, dropping some. The profile covers roughly 320,000 clones, with around 87% appearing a single time and roughly 3.6% taken by the ten largest. Germline V gene sequence: CDR1 SGHAT, CDR2 FQNNGV. The CDR3 runs to 14 residues. Unmatched junction bases numbered 4, after V lost 5 bases and J lost 2 bases. Points on this clone: Its antigen remains unknown.

Indicated treatment: around 19 received Ad26.COV2.S at low or high dose, single or two shots; about 5 received placebo; per-sample allocation not given. Sampling took place 63 days after the first vaccine or placebo injection. The V call is TRBV11-2, the J call TRBJ2-7; 9 bases are a match to TRBD1. The source of this sequence is a person aged 18-65 years who received the Ad26.COV2.S COVID-19 vaccine or a placebo. The sequences come from peripheral blood, collected in a trial of Ad26.COV2.S vaccine versus placebo. In DNA, the CDR3 is TGTGCCAGCAGCCCCCGGGACAGGGCCTACGAGCAGTACTTC. It is translated as CASSPRDRAYEQYF.